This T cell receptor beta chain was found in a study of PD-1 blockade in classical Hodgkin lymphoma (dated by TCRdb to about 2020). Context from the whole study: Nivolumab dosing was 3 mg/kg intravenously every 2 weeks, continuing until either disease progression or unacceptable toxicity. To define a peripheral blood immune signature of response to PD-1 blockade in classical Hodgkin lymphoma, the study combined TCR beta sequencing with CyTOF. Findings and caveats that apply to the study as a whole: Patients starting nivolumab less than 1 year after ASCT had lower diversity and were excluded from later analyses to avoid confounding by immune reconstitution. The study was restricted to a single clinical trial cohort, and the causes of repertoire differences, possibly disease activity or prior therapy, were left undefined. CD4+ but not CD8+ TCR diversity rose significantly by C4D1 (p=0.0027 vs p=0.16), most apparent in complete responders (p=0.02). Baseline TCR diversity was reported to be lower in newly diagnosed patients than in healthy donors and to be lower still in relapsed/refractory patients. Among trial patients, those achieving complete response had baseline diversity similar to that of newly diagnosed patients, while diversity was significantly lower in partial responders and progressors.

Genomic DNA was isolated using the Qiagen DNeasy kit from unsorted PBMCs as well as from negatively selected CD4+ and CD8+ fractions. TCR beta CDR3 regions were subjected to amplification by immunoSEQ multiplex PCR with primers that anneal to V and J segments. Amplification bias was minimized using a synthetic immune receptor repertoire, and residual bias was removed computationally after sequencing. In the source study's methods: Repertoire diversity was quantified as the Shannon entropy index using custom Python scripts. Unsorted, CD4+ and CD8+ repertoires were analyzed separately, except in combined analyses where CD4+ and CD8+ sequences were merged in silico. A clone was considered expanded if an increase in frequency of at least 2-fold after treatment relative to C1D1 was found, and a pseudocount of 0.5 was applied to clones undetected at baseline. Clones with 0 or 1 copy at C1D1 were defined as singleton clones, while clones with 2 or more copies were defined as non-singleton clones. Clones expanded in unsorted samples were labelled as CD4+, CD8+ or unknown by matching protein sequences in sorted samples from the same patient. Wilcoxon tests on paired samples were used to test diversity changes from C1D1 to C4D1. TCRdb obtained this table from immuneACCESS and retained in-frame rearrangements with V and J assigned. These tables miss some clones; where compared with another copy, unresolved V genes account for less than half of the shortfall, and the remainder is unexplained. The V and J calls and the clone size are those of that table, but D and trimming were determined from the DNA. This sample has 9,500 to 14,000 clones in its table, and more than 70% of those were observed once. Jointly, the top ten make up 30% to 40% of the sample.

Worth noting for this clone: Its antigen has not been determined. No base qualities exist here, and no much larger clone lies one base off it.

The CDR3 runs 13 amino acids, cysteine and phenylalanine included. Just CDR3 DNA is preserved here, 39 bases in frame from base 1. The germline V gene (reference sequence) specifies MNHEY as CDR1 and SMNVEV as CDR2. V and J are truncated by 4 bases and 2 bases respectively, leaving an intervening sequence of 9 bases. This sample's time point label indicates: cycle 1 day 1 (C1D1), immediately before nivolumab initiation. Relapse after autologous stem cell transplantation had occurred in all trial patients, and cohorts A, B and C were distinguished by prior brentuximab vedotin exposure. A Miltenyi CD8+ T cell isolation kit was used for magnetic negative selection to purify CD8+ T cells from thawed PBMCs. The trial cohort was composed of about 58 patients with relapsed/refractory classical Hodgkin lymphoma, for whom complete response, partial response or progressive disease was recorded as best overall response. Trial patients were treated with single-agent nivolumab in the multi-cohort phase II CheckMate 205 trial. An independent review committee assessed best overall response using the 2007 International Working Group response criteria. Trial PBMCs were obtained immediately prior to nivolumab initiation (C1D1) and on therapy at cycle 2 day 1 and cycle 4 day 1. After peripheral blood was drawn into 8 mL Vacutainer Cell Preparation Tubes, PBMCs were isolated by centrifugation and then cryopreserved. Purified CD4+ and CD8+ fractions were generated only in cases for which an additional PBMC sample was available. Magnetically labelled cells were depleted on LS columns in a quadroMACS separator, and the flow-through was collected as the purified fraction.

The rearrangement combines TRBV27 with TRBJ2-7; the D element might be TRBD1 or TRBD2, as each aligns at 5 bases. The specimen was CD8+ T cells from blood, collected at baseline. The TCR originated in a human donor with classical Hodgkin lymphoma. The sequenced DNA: TGTGCCAGCAGTTCCGGGACCACCTACGAGCAGTACTTC. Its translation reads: CASSSGTTYEQYF.